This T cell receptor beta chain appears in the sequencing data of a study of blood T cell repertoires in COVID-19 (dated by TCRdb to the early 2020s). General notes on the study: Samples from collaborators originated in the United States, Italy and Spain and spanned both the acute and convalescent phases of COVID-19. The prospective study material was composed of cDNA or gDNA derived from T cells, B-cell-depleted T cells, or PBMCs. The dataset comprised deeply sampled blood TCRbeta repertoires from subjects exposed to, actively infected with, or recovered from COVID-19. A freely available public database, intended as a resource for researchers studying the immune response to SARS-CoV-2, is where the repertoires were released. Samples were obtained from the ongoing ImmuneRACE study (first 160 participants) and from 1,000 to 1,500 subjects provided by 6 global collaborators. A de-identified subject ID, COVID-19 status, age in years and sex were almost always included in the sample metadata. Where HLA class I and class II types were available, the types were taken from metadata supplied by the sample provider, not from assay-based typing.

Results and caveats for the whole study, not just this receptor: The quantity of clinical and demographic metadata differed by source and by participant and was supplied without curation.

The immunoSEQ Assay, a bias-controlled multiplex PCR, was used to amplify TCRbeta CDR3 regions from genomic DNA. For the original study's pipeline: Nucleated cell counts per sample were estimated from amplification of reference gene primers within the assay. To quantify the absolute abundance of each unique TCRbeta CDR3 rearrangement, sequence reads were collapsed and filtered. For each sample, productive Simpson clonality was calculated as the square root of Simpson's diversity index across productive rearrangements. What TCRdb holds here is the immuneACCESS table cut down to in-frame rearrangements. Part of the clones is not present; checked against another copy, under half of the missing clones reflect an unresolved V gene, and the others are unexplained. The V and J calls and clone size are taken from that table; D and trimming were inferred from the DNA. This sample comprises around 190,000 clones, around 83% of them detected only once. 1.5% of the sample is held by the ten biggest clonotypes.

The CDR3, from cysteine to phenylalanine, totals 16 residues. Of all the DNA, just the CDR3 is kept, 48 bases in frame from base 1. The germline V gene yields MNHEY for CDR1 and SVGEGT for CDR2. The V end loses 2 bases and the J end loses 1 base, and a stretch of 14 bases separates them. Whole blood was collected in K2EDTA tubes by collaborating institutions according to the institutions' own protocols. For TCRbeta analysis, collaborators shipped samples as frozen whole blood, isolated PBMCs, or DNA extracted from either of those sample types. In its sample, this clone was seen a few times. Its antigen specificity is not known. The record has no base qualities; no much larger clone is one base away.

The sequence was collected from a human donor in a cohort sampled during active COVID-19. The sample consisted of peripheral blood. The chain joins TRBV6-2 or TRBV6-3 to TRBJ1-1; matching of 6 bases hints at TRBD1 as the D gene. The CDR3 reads CASSYLPGGPNTEAFF. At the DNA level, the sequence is TGTGCCAGCAGTTACCTCCCGGGGGGGCCGAACACTGAAGCTTTCTTT.